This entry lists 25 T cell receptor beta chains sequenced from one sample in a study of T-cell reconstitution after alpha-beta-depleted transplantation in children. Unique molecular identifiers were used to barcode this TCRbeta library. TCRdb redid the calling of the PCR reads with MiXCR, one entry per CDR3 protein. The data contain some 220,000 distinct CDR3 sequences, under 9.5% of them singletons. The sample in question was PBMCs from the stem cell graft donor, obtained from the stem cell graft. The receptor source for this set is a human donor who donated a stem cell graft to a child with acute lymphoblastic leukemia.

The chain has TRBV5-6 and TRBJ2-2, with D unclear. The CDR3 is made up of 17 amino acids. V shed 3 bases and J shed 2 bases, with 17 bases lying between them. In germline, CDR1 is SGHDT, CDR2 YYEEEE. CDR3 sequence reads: CASSSNVPKHNTGELFF. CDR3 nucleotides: TGTGCCAGCAGCTCCAACGTCCCGAAACACAACACCGGGGAGCTGTTTTTT.

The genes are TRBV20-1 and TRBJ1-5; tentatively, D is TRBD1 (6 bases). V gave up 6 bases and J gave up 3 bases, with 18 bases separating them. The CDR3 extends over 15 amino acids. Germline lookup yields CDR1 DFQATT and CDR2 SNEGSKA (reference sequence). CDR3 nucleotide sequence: TGCAGTGCCCGCCGGGGGGCGCCGGACAATCAGCCCCAGCATTTT. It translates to CSARRGAPDNQPQHF.

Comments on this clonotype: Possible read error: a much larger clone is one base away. CDR3 in amino acids: CASSPQTGITTGEVFF. Here the CDR3 DNA reads TGTGCCAGCAGTCCTCAGACAGGGATTACCACCGGGGAGGTGTTTTTT. The chain links TRBV7-2 to TRBJ2-2; D might be TRBD1 (7 bases). CDR3 size: 16 residues. In germline, CDR1 is SGHTA, CDR2 FQGNSA.

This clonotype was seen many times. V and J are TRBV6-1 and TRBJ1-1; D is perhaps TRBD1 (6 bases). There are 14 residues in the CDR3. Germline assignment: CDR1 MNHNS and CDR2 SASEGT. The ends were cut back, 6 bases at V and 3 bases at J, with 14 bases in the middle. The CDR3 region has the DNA TGTGCCAGCAGCGGGGGGCGTTTGGACACTGAAGCTTTCTTT. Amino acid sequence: CASSGGRLDTEAFF.

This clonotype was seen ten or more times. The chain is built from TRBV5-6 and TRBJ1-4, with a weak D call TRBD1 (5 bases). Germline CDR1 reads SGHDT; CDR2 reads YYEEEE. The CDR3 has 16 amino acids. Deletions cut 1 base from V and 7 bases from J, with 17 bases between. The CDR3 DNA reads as TGTGCCAGCAGCTTGACCCTGACAGCAGAACGTGAAAAACTGTTTTTT. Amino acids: CASSLTLTAEREKLFF.

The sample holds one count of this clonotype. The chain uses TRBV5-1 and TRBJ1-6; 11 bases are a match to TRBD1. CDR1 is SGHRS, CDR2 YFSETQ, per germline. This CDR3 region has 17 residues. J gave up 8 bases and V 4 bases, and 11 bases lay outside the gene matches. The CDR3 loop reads CASSAGQGARSHSPLHF. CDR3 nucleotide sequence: TGCGCCAGCAGCGCCGGACAGGGGGCAAGGTCGCATTCACCCCTCCACTTT. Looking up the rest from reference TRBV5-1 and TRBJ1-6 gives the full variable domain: KAGVTQTPRYLIKTRGQQVTLSCSPISGHRSVSWYQQTPGQGLQFLFEYFSETQRNKGNFPGRFSGRQFSNSRSEMNVSTLELGDSALYLCASSAGQGARSHSPLHFGNGTRLTVT.

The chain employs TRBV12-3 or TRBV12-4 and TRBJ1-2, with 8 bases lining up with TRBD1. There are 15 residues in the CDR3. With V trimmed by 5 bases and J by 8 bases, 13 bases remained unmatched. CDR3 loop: CASSHSGTGRWGYTF. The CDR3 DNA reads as TGTGCCAGCAGTCATTCCGGGACAGGTCGGTGGGGCTACACCTTC.

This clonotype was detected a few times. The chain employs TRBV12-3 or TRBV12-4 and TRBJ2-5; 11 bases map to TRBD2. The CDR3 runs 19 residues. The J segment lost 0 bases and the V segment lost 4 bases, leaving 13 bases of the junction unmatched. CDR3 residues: CASSSKPKRLAGYQETQYF. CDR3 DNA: TGTGCCAGCAGTTCAAAACCGAAGAGACTAGCGGGGTACCAAGAGACCCAGTACTTC.

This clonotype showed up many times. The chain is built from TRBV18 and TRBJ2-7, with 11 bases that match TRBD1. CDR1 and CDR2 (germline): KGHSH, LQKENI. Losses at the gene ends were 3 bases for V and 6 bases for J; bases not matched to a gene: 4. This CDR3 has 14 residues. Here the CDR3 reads CASSPWTGGGEQYF. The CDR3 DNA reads TGTGCCAGCTCACCTTGGACAGGGGGCGGCGAGCAGTACTTC.

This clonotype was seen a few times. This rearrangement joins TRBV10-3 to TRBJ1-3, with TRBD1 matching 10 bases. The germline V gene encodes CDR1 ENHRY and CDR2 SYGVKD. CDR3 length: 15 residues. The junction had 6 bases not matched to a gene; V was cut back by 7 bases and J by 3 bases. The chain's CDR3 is CAITPDRGSGNTIYF. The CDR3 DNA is TGTGCCATCACTCCGGACAGGGGGAGTGGAAACACCATATATTTT.

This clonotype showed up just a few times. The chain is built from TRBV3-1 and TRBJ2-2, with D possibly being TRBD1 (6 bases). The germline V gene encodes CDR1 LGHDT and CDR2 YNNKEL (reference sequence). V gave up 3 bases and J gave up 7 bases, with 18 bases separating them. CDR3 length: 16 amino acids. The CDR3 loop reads CASSQPGHGAGGELFF. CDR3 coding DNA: TGTGCCAGCAGCCAGCCGGGACATGGGGCCGGCGGGGAGCTGTTTTTT.

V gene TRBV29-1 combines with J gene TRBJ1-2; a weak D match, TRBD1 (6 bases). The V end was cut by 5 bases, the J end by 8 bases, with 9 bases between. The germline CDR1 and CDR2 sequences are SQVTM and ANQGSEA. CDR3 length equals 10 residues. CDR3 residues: CSVSGTGYTF. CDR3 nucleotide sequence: TGCAGCGTTTCCGGGACAGGCTACACCTTC.

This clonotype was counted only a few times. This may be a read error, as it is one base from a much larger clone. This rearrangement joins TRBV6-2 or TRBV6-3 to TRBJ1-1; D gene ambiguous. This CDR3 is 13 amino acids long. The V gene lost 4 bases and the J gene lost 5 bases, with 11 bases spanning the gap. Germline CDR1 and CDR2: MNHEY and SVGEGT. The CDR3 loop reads CASSCSPQTEAFF. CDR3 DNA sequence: TGTGCCAGCAGTTGTTCGCCTCAAACTGAAGCTTTCTTT.

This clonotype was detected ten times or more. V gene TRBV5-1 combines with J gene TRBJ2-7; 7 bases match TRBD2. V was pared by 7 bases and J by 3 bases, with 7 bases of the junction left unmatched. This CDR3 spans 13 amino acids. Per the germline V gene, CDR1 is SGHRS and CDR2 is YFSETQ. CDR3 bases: TGCGCCAGCTCTCCAGCGGGAAGCTACGAGCAGTACTTC. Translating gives CASSPAGSYEQYF.

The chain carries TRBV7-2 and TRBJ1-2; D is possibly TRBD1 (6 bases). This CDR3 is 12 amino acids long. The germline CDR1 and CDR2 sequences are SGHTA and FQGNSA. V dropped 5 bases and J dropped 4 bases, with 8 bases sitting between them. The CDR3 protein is CASSVQGYGYTF. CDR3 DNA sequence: TGTGCCAGCAGCGTACAGGGCTATGGCTACACCTTC.

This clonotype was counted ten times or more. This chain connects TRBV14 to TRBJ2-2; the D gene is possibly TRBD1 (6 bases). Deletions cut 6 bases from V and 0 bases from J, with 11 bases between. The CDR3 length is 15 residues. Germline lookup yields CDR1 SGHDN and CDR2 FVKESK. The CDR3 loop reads CASRQRTANTGELFF. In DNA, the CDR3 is TGTGCCAGCAGACAACGGACAGCGAACACCGGGGAGCTGTTTTTT.

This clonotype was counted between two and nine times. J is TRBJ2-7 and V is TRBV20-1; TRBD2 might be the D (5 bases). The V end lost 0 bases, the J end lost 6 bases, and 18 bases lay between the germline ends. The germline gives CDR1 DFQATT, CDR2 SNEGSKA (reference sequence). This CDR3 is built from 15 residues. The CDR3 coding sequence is TGCAGTGCTAGAGACCCCGGGGATCCCTTGGCCGAGCAGTACTTC. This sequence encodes CSARDPGDPLAEQYF.

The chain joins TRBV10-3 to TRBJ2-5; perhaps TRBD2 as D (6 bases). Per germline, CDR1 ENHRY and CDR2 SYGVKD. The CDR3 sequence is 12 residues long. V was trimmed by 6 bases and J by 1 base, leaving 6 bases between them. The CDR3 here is CAIRTSQETQYF. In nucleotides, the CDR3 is TGTGCCATCAGGACTAGCCAAGAGACCCAGTACTTC.

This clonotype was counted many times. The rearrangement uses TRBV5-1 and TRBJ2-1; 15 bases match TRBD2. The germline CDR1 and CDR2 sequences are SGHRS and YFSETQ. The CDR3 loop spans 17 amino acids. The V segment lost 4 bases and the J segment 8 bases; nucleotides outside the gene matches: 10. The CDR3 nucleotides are TGCGCCAGCAGCGCGGGGACTAGCGGGGGGTCCAGAGATGAGCAGTTCTTC. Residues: CASSAGTSGGSRDEQFF.

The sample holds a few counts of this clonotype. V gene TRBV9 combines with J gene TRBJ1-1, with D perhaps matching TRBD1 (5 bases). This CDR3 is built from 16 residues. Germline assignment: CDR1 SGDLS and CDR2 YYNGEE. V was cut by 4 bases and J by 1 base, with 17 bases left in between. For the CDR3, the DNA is TGTGCCAGCAGCAAAAGGGACGTTTGGGAGAACACTGAAGCTTTCTTT. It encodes CASSKRDVWENTEAFF.

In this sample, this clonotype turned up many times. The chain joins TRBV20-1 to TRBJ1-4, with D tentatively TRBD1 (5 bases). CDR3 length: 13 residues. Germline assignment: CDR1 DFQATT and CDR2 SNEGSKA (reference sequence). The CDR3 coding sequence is TGCACCACGAAGATAGGGGTGCATGAAAAACTGTTTTTT. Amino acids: CTTKIGVHEKLFF.

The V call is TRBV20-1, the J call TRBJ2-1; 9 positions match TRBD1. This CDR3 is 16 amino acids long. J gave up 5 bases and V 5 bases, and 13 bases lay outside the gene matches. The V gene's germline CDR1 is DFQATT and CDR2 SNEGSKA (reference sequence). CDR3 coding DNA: TGCAGTGCTGGAGTCCTGTATGGACAGGGGCACAATGAGCAGTTCTTC. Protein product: CSAGVLYGQGHNEQFF.

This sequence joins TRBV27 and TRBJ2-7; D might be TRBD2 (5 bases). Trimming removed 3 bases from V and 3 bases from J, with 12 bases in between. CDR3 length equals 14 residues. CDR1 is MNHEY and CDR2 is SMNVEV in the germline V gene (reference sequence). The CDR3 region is CASSLASGLYEQYF. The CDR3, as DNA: TGTGCCAGCAGTTTGGCCAGCGGACTCTACGAGCAGTACTTC.

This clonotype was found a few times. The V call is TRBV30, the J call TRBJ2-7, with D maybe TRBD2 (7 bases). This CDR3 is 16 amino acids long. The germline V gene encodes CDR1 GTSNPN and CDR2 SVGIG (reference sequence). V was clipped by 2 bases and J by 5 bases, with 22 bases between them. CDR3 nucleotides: TGTGCCTGGAGTACAAAGGGGGGGATCGTAACCCACGAGCAGTACTTC. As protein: CAWSTKGGIVTHEQYF.

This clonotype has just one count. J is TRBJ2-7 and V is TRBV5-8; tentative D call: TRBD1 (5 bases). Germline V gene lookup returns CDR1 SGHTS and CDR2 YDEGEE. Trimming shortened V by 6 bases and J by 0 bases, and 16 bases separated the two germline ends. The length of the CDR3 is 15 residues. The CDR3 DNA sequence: TGTGCCAGCATCTCCGACCAGGGTACCTCCTACGAGCAGTACTTC. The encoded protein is CASISDQGTSYEQYF.